Reported below is one T cell receptor (beta chain). With random hexamers, 0.5 to 1 ug RNA was reverse transcribed. Amplification of TCR beta CDR3 by immunoSEQ multiplex PCR spanned 54 Vbeta and 13 Jbeta. MiXCR was run by TCRdb on the immunoSEQ multiplex PCR reads, yielding one entry per CDR3 protein. The sample holds some 260,000 distinct CDR3 sequences, approximately 85% seen once. The sample is drawn from a study of CD8 T cells in Susac syndrome. The germline V gene encodes CDR1 SGHVS and CDR2 FQNEAQ. Trimming shortened V by 2 bases and J by 4 bases, and 12 bases separated the two germline ends. This CDR3 contains 15 residues.

Sequencing was carried out using CD8+ T cells from PBMCs. The chain recombines TRBV7-8 with TRBJ1-5; maybe TRBD1 (6 bases). The origin of this receptor is a human donor with multiple sclerosis. CDR3: CASSLSGDTNQPQHF. The CDR3 DNA is TGTGCCAGCAGCTTATCTGGGGACACTAATCAGCCCCAGCATTTT. Full variable domain (remainder filled in from reference TRBV7-8 and TRBJ1-5): GAGVSQSPRYKVAKRGQDVALRCDPISGHVSLFWYQQALGQGPEFLTYFQNEAQLDKSGLPSDRFFAERPEGSVSTLKIQRTQQEDSAVYLCASSLSGDTNQPQHFGDGTRLSIL.